These T cell receptor beta chains were read from a single sample in a study of shared clonotypes between healthy human individuals. Repertoires were generated with immunoSEQ multiplex PCR, while TCRdb's copy carries only in-frame clones and drops some. This table has approximately 2.5 million clones, roughly 93% appearing once. The sequenced sample consisted of naive CD4+ T cells from PBMCs. The receptor set was obtained from a man aged 18 to 29 in good health. Some clones in this sample may be carry-over from other donors' samples. The CDR3 runs from the conserved cysteine through the conserved F or W. A D gene is named only where the DNA matches it firmly. Where a row states a size, it is once, few, many or the class of an expanded clone; other rows omit it.

v_call	d_call	clone_size	j_call	cdr3_nt	cdr3_aa
TRBV19	.	.	TRBJ2-7	TGTGCCAGTAGTATAGATCCGGCAGGGCTCGAGCAGTACTTC	CASSIDPAGLEQYF
TRBV30	.	.	TRBJ1-5	TGTGCCTGGAGTGGGTCCTATAGCAATCAGCCCCAGCATTTT	CAWSGSYSNQPQHF
TRBV5-1	.	.	TRBJ1-1	TGCGCCAGCAGCCCAGGGCCGGCTGATGAAGCTTTCTTT	CASSPGPADEAFF
TRBV6-6	.	once	TRBJ1-6	TGTGCCAGCAGTTACTCGGGAGCAATACTCTCACCCCTCCACTTT	CASSYSGAILSPLHF
TRBV6-5	TRBD1	.	TRBJ2-7	TGTGCCAGCAGCCGGACAGGGTCCTCCTACGAGCAGTACTTC	CASSRTGSSYEQYF
TRBV27	TRBD1	few	TRBJ1-1	TGTGCCAGCAGTGTTTACAGGGGTGGCACTGAAGCTTTCTTT	CASSVYRGGTEAFF
TRBV5-1	.	.	TRBJ2-1	TGCGCCAGCAGCTTCGACGGAAACAATGAGCAGTTCTTC	CASSFDGNNEQFF
TRBV2	.	.	TRBJ1-1	TGTGCCAGCAGTGAGGGGCCGAACACTGAAGCTTTCTTT	CASSEGPNTEAFF
TRBV4-2	.	.	TRBJ1-2	TGTGCCAGCAGGAAATCTCCGGGGGGCGACTATGGCTACACCTTC	CASRKSPGGDYGYTF
TRBV18	.	.	TRBJ2-1	TGTGCCAGCTCACCTCTACCAAATGAGCAGTTCTTC	CASSPLPNEQFF
TRBV6-5	.	.	TRBJ2-1	TGTGCCAGCAGTTACTCCAGACGAGAGCAGTTCTTC	CASSYSRREQFF
TRBV28	.	.	TRBJ2-2	TGTGCCAGCAGTTTATCCCCGATGCAGGGGGGAACCGGGGAGCTGTTTTTT	CASSLSPMQGGTGELFF
TRBV7-2	.	.	TRBJ1-2	TGTGCCAGCAGCTTAACCGCTTCCGGGGGGGCAATCTATGGCTACACCTTC	CASSLTASGGAIYGYTF
TRBV7-6	.	.	TRBJ2-7	TGTGCCAGCAGCTTAAGGCCCTACGAGCAGTACTTC	CASSLRPYEQYF
TRBV2	.	.	TRBJ1-5	TGTGCCAGCAGTGAAGCCTCCCAGCATGGGCCCCAGCATTTT	CASSEASQHGPQHF
TRBV11-3	.	.	TRBJ2-5	TGTGCCAGCAGCTTAGTAGGGTCGGAGACCCAGTACTTC	CASSLVGSETQYF
TRBV6-5	.	.	TRBJ1-5	TGTGCCAGCAGCCTACGATCGGGGCGCAATCAGCCCCAGCATTTT	CASSLRSGRNQPQHF
TRBV5-1	TRBD1	.	TRBJ2-7	TGCGCCAGCAGCTTGGCCGGGACAGGGGCTTACGAGCAGTACTTC	CASSLAGTGAYEQYF
TRBV7-9	.	.	TRBJ1-4	TGTGCCAGCGGCCTGGGACCAACTAATGAAAAACTGTTTTTT	CASGLGPTNEKLFF
TRBV15	.	.	TRBJ2-3	TGTGCCACCAGCTTCCACCTGACGGGGCAGCTAGCAGATACGCAGTATTTT	CATSFHLTGQLADTQYF
TRBV5-1	.	once	TRBJ1-1	TGCGCCAGCAGCTTGGAAGCCAGGGCGAACACTGAAGCTTTCTTT	CASSLEARANTEAFF
TRBV7-6	.	.	TRBJ2-7	TGTGCCAGCAGCTTAGCTAGCGGATCCTACGAGCAGTACTTC	CASSLASGSYEQYF
TRBV28	TRBD2	.	TRBJ2-5	TGTGCCAGCAGTTTATTAGGGCGGGGGGTCGCACGAGAGACCCAGTACTTC	CASSLLGRGVARETQYF
TRBV5-1	TRBD2	.	TRBJ2-5	TGCGCCAGCAGCTTGGCGATAGCGGGAGGCATACCAGAGACCCAGTACTTC	CASSLAIAGGIPETQYF
TRBV15	.	.	TRBJ1-3	TGTGCCACCAGCAGAGATGTGGGCTCTGGAAACACCATATATTTT	CATSRDVGSGNTIYF
TRBV7-2	.	.	TRBJ2-6	TGTGCCAGCAGCCGGACGTCCCTAAGCTCTGGGGCCAACGTCCTGACTTTC	CASSRTSLSSGANVLTF
TRBV5-1	.	.	TRBJ1-5	TGCGCCAGCAGCTTGGCCGTCGGGGATCAGCCCCAGCATTTT	CASSLAVGDQPQHF
TRBV28	TRBD1	.	TRBJ1-1	TGTGCCAGCAGTATACATAGCCGGACAGGAGGGACTGAAGCTTTCTTT	CASSIHSRTGGTEAFF
TRBV19	TRBD1	once	TRBJ1-5	TGTGCCAGTAAATTAGGGACAGGGGGAACCAATCAGCCCCAGCATTTT	CASKLGTGGTNQPQHF
TRBV6-4	TRBD1	.	TRBJ2-7	TGTGCCAGCAGTGCGACAGGGGTAAGCGAGCAGTACTTC	CASSATGVSEQYF
TRBV6-1	.	.	TRBJ2-2	TGTGCCAGCATTCGTCCTAACACCGGGGAGCTGTTTTTT	CASIRPNTGELFF
TRBV29-1	.	.	TRBJ1-1	TGCAGCGTTGAGACCCGACAGAACATGAACACTGAAGCTTTCTTT	CSVETRQNMNTEAFF
TRBV7-2	.	.	TRBJ1-2	TGTGCCAGCCCCGAGGGACAACCTGTTGCGGGCTACACCTTC	CASPEGQPVAGYTF
TRBV19	TRBD2	.	TRBJ2-1	TGTGCCAGTAGTATATTTCGCGGGAGGGCGAACAATGAGCAGTTCTTC	CASSIFRGRANNEQFF
TRBV5-1	.	few	TRBJ2-3	TGCGCCAGCAGCTTGGTAGGGGCAGATACGCAGTATTTT	CASSLVGADTQYF
TRBV4-3	.	.	TRBJ2-7	TGCGCCAGCAGCCAAGACATGGAGGACGAGCAGTACTTC	CASSQDMEDEQYF
TRBV6-5	.	.	TRBJ1-3	TGTGCCAGCAGTTTATCGGGTGTGAGCGGAAACACCATATATTTT	CASSLSGVSGNTIYF
TRBV7-3	TRBD2	.	TRBJ2-3	TGTGCCAGCAGCTTAGGGACTAGCGGGAGTACAGATACGCAGTATTTT	CASSLGTSGSTDTQYF
TRBV27	TRBD2	.	TRBJ2-3	TGTGCCAGCAGTTCAGGACTAGTGGGTACGCAGTATTTT	CASSSGLVGTQYF
TRBV27	TRBD1	.	TRBJ2-7	TGTGCCAGCAGGAGACAGGGAACAACCTACGAGCAGTACTTC	CASRRQGTTYEQYF
TRBV7-2	TRBD2	.	TRBJ2-7	TGTGCCAGCAGCCTCGGACTAGCTAGAGAGCAGTACTTC	CASSLGLAREQYF
TRBV28	.	.	TRBJ2-3	TGTGCCAGCAGTTTTATGGGTGAAACAGATACGCAGTATTTT	CASSFMGETDTQYF
TRBV19	TRBD2	.	TRBJ2-1	TGTGCCAGCCACCAGCGGGGAGCTCGAAATTACAATGAGCAGTTCTTC	CASHQRGARNYNEQFF
TRBV4-1	.	.	TRBJ2-2	TGCGCCAGCAGCCAAGGGGCGGACACCGGGGAGCTGTTTTTT	CASSQGADTGELFF
TRBV5-1	.	once	TRBJ2-7	TGCGCCAGCAGCTTGGCCTACCAGCCTACCTACGAGCAGTACTTC	CASSLAYQPTYEQYF